This record looks at one T cell receptor beta chain sequence and its context. Unmatched junction bases numbered 10, after V lost 4 bases and J lost 13 bases. The CDR3 totals 14 residues. The V gene's germline CDR1 is SNHLY and CDR2 FYNNEI. The source of the sample is a study of blood T cell repertoires in COVID-19. About the study: COVID-19 samples, acute and convalescent, were from the United States, Italy and Spain. In each case, the material was cDNA or gDNA derived from T cells, B-cell-depleted T cells, or PBMCs.

As handled by the study authors: The assay estimated nucleated cells by amplifying reference gene primers. Using immunoSEQ multiplex PCR, the repertoire was profiled, and TCRdb retains in-frame clones only, with some absent. That table supplies the V and J calls and clone size; D and trimming were determined from the DNA. The table includes 200,000 to 250,000 clones, about nine tenths detected once. V is TRBV2 and J is TRBJ2-2; 9 bases are a match to TRBD1. Sequencing was done on a sample of peripheral blood. This TCR was sampled from a woman aged 55-75 years with acute or convalescent COVID-19. The CDR3 is CASSVDRDRVGLFF. In nucleotides, the CDR3 is TGTGCCAGCAGTGTAGACCGGGACAGGGTAGGGCTGTTTTTT.